The clone carrying this TCR beta chain came up a few times. This record belongs to a study of blood T cell repertoires in COVID-19. Study at large: Both acute and convalescent COVID-19 samples were obtained from the United States, Italy and Spain. PBMCs, B-cell-depleted T cells, or T cells provided the cDNA or gDNA that made up the material.

Original data processing: Amplification of reference gene primers was used by the study to estimate nucleated cell counts. The repertoire was sequenced with immunoSEQ multiplex PCR; TCRdb's copy has only in-frame clones and lacks some. The DNA was the basis for D and trimming; V, J and clone size are from that table. Of 100,000 to 120,000 clones listed, about 75% are singletons. The CDR3 loop spans 16 amino acids. The germline gives CDR1 SGDLS, CDR2 YYNGEE. V shed 1 base, J shed 0 bases, and the junction held 3 bases outside the gene matches. V is TRBV9 and J is TRBJ2-1; 8 bases match TRBD2. Sequenced input: peripheral blood. This clonotype was sampled from a woman aged 80 or over with active or convalescent COVID-19. Here the CDR3 DNA reads TGTGCCAGCAGCGTAAATAGCGGGGTCTCCTACAATGAGCAGTTCTTC. This translates into CASSVNSGVSYNEQFF.